The clone carrying this T cell receptor beta chain has only one observation. The entry originates in a study of T cell responses to AZD1222 COVID-19 vaccine. Sequencing used immunoSEQ multiplex PCR; TCRdb keeps in-frame clones, though not all of them. The sample lists over 100,000 clones; roughly 90% were seen once. From germline, CDR1 is LGHDT and CDR2 YNNKEL (reference sequence). V gave up 0 bases and J gave up 3 bases, with 24 bases separating them. CDR3 length: 19 residues. The source is an adult in good health. This chain uses TRBV3-1 (or the pseudogene TRBV3-2) with TRBJ2-7; TRBD1 is a possible D gene (5 bases). This specimen consisted of peripheral blood, obtained on day 0 of AZD1222 vaccination. The CDR3 spells CASSQDQGWAANPSYEQYF. CDR3 bases: TGTGCCAGCAGCCAAGATCAGGGTTGGGCAGCAAACCCAAGCTACGAGCAGTACTTC.